Here is one TCR beta chain with its context. Its antigen is as yet unknown. The study ran its PCR with 60 Vbeta and 13 Jbeta primers. Per the original data handling: Counted up in a later analysis, unique TCR beta chains came to about 80 million, with roughly 11 million shared. Assay: immunoSEQ multiplex PCR; the TCRdb copy retains only in-frame clones and omits some. V and J calls and clone size are those listed in that table; D and trimming were worked out from the DNA. The table has about 190,000 clones, about 81% seen once. Germline V gene data show CDR1 as ENHRY and CDR2 as SYGVKD. CDR3 length equals 12 residues. Trimming pared 2 bases from V and 5 bases from J, leaving 6 bases between. This sample is part of a study of cytomegalovirus exposure and HLA in healthy donors. Findings and limits, study-wide: DRB1 had the most TCR associations and HLA-C the fewest, a later analysis found, with rates varying by HLA locus. Among donors in an Asian-associated ancestry cluster, a later analysis reportedly found fewer N-insertions than the approximately 700-donor mean. A later analysis linked around 17,000 TCR beta sequences to HLA alleles at 0.05 false discovery rate.

The chain carries TRBV10-3 and TRBJ2-5; perhaps TRBD2 as D (5 bases). Sequencing was carried out using PBMCs. The sequence derives from a man aged 25 to 45 in good health and CMV-seropositive. The CDR3 is CAISEASETQYF. The CDR3 DNA follows: TGTGCCATCAGTGAGGCTAGCGAGACCCAGTACTTC.